This is a list of T cell receptor beta chains from one sample in a study of Ad26.COV2.S vaccination and SARS-CoV-2 variants. Profiling relied on immunoSEQ multiplex PCR, and the TCRdb table lists in-frame clones only, not all of them. The sample comprises around 350,000 clones, about 90% of which are singletons, and 3.9% rests with the top ten. Sequencing was performed on peripheral blood, taken after recovery from COVID-19. The receptor set was obtained from a human donor who had recovered from COVID-19. Each CDR3 is given with its conserved first and last residue. Each record gives: CDR3 length, D gene, J gene, clone size, V gene, CDR3 protein, CDR3 DNA. D genes are given only for firm matches. The listing skips clone size in some rows; elsewhere it reads once, few, many or a size class.

CDR3 length: 15; D gene: TRBD1; J gene: TRBJ2-7; clone size: NA; V gene: TRBV7-2; CDR3 protein: CASSLEGGSGHEQYF; CDR3 DNA: TGTGCCAGCAGCTTAGAAGGGGGCTCTGGCCACGAGCAGTACTTC
CDR3 length: 14; D gene: NA; J gene: TRBJ1-6; clone size: few; V gene: TRBV7-9; CDR3 protein: CASSLGGFNSPLHF; CDR3 DNA: TGTGCCAGCAGCTTAGGAGGGTTTAATTCACCCCTCCACTTT
CDR3 length: 17; D gene: NA; J gene: TRBJ2-3; clone size: once; V gene: TRBV7-6; CDR3 protein: CASSLDLPPGATDTQYF; CDR3 DNA: TGTGCCAGCAGCTTAGATTTGCCGCCAGGGGCGACAGATACGCAGTATTTT
CDR3 length: 15; D gene: NA; J gene: TRBJ2-5; clone size: NA; V gene: TRBV11-2; CDR3 protein: CASSLGAGSRETQYF; CDR3 DNA: TGTGCCAGCAGCTTAGGGGCAGGTAGTCGAGAGACCCAGTACTTC
CDR3 length: 16; D gene: TRBD2; J gene: TRBJ2-3; clone size: NA; V gene: TRBV5-6; CDR3 protein: CASSLLSGGFRDTQYF; CDR3 DNA: TGTGCCAGCAGCCTGCTTAGCGGGGGGTTCCGAGATACGCAGTATTTT
CDR3 length: 13; D gene: NA; J gene: TRBJ1-5; clone size: NA; V gene: TRBV6-6; CDR3 protein: CASSPTENQPQHF; CDR3 DNA: TGTGCCAGCAGTCCTACCGAGAATCAGCCCCAGCATTTT
CDR3 length: 17; D gene: NA; J gene: TRBJ1-2; clone size: NA; V gene: TRBV7-2; CDR3 protein: CASSLNPTGLMDYGYTF; CDR3 DNA: TGTGCCAGCAGCTTAAATCCGACAGGCCTGATGGACTATGGCTACACCTTC
CDR3 length: 13; D gene: NA; J gene: TRBJ1-3; clone size: NA; V gene: TRBV5-6; CDR3 protein: CASSHRAGNTIYF; CDR3 DNA: TGTGCCAGCAGCCACAGGGCTGGAAACACCATATATTTT
CDR3 length: 15; D gene: TRBD1; J gene: TRBJ1-4; clone size: NA; V gene: TRBV14; CDR3 protein: CASSQVGTGGAKLFF; CDR3 DNA: TGTGCCAGCAGCCAAGTCGGGACAGGGGGTGCAAAACTGTTTTTT
CDR3 length: 17; D gene: NA; J gene: TRBJ1-3; clone size: NA; V gene: TRBV5-1; CDR3 protein: CASSSPDSSISGNTIYF; CDR3 DNA: TGCGCCAGCAGCTCGCCGGACAGCTCAATCTCTGGAAACACCATATATTTT
CDR3 length: 14; D gene: TRBD1; J gene: TRBJ1-2; clone size: NA; V gene: TRBV7-2; CDR3 protein: CASSLDRGGGGYTF; CDR3 DNA: TGTGCCAGCAGCCTCGACAGGGGGGGAGGTGGCTACACCTTC
CDR3 length: 12; D gene: NA; J gene: TRBJ2-5; clone size: NA; V gene: TRBV7-9; CDR3 protein: CASSIGLETQYF; CDR3 DNA: TGTGCCAGCAGCATCGGGTTGGAGACCCAGTACTTC
CDR3 length: 15; D gene: NA; J gene: TRBJ2-5; clone size: NA; V gene: TRBV5-8; CDR3 protein: CASSLGRALRETQYF; CDR3 DNA: TGTGCCAGCAGCTTAGGTCGGGCCCTTCGGGAGACCCAGTACTTC
CDR3 length: 14; D gene: TRBD1; J gene: TRBJ1-2; clone size: NA; V gene: TRBV6-1; CDR3 protein: CASSEEDRVYGYTF; CDR3 DNA: TGTGCCAGCAGTGAAGAGGACAGGGTCTATGGCTACACCTTC
CDR3 length: 17; D gene: TRBD1; J gene: TRBJ2-7; clone size: NA; V gene: TRBV6-2/TRBV6-3; CDR3 protein: CASSHPNRGPSFYEQYF; CDR3 DNA: TGTGCCAGCAGCCACCCTAACAGGGGGCCCTCCTTCTACGAGCAGTACTTC
CDR3 length: 14; D gene: NA; J gene: TRBJ2-1; clone size: NA; V gene: TRBV7-8; CDR3 protein: CASIPDRLGNEQFF; CDR3 DNA: TGTGCCAGCATCCCGGACAGACTAGGCAATGAGCAGTTCTTC
CDR3 length: 16; D gene: NA; J gene: TRBJ2-1; clone size: NA; V gene: TRBV7-3; CDR3 protein: CASSVPRGGGSNEQFF; CDR3 DNA: TGTGCCAGCAGCGTACCCCGAGGGGGGGGGTCGAATGAGCAGTTCTTC
CDR3 length: 17; D gene: NA; J gene: TRBJ1-3; clone size: NA; V gene: TRBV7-9; CDR3 protein: CASSQPEGELSGNTIYF; CDR3 DNA: TGTGCCAGCAGCCAACCGGAGGGGGAACTCTCTGGAAACACCATATATTTT
CDR3 length: 13; D gene: NA; J gene: TRBJ2-3; clone size: once; V gene: TRBV6-5; CDR3 protein: CASSFQGFGTQYF; CDR3 DNA: TGTGCCAGCAGTTTCCAGGGTTTCGGTACGCAGTATTTT
CDR3 length: 16; D gene: TRBD2; J gene: TRBJ2-3; clone size: NA; V gene: TRBV6-2/TRBV6-3; CDR3 protein: CASSPWTSGESDTQYF; CDR3 DNA: TGTGCCAGCAGCCCTTGGACTAGCGGGGAGTCAGATACGCAGTATTTT
CDR3 length: 13; D gene: NA; J gene: TRBJ1-1; clone size: NA; V gene: TRBV25-1; CDR3 protein: CASTQTGGVEAFF; CDR3 DNA: TGTGCCAGCACTCAAACGGGAGGGGTTGAAGCTTTCTTT
CDR3 length: 15; D gene: NA; J gene: TRBJ1-1; clone size: NA; V gene: TRBV5-1; CDR3 protein: CASSLSHGANTEAFF; CDR3 DNA: TGCGCCAGCAGCTTGTCTCATGGGGCGAACACTGAAGCTTTCTTT
CDR3 length: 15; D gene: TRBD2; J gene: TRBJ2-3; clone size: NA; V gene: TRBV2; CDR3 protein: CAIGTSGEPTDTQYF; CDR3 DNA: TGTGCCATCGGGACTAGCGGGGAACCCACAGATACGCAGTATTTT
CDR3 length: 14; D gene: NA; J gene: TRBJ1-2; clone size: NA; V gene: TRBV11-2; CDR3 protein: CASSPRGSPRGYTF; CDR3 DNA: TGTGCCAGCAGCCCTCGAGGGAGCCCCCGAGGCTACACCTTC
CDR3 length: 15; D gene: TRBD1; J gene: TRBJ1-2; clone size: NA; V gene: TRBV6-1; CDR3 protein: CASSDFVGTGDGYTF; CDR3 DNA: TGTGCCAGCAGTGATTTTGTGGGGACAGGGGATGGCTACACCTTC